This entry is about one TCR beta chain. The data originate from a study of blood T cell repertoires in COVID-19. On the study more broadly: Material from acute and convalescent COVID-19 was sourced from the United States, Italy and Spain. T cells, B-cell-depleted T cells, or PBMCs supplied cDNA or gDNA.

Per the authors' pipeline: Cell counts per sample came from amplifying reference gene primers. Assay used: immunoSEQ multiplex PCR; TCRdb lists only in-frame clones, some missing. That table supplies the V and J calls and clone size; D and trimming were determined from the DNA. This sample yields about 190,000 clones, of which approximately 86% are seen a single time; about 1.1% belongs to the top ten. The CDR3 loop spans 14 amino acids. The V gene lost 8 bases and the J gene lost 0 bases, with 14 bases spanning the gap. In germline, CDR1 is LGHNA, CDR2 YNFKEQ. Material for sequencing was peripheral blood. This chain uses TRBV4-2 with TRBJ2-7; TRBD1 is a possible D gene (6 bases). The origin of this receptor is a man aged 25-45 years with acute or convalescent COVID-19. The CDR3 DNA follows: TGTGCCAGCGGGGGCAGCTCCAGCTCCTACGAGCAGTACTTC. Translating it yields CASGGSSSSYEQYF.